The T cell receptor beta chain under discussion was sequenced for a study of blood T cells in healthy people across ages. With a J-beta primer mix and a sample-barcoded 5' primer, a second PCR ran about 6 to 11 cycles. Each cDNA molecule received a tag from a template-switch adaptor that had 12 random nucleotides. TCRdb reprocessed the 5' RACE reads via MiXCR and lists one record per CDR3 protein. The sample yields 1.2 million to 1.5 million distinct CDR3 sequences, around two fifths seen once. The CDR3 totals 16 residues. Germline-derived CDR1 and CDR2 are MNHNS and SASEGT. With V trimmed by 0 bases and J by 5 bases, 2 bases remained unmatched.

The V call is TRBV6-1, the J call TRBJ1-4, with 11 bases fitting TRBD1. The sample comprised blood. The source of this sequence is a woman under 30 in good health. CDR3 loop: CASSEAGQGGNEKLFF. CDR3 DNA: TGTGCCAGCAGTGAAGCGGGACAGGGGGGAAATGAAAAACTGTTTTTT.